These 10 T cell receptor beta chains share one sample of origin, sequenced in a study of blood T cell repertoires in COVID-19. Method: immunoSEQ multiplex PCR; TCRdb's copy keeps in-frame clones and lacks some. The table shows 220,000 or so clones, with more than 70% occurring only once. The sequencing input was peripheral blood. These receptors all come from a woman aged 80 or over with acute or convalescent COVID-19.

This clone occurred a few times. CDR3 in amino acids: CASSPTQTTNEKLFF. The CDR3 DNA sequence: TGTGCCAGCTCACCTACACAGACAACTAATGAAAAACTGTTTTTT. The rearrangement uses TRBV18 and TRBJ1-4; D is uncertain. The CDR3 loop spans 15 amino acids. The V gene's germline CDR1 is KGHSH and CDR2 LQKENI. V was shortened by 3 bases and J by 0 bases, with 8 bases between the two germline ends.

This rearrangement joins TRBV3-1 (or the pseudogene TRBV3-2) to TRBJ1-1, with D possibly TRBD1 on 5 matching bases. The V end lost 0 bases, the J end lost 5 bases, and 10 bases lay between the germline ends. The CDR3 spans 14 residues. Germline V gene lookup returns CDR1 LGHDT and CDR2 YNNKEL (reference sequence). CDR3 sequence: CASSQEPQGTEAFF. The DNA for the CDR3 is TGTGCCAGCAGCCAAGAGCCCCAGGGAACTGAAGCTTTCTTT.

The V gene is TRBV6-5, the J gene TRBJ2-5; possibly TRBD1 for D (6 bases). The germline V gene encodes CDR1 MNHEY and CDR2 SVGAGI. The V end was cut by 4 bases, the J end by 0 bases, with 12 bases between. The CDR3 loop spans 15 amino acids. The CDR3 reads CASSSGTSYQETQYF. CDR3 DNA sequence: TGTGCCAGCAGTTCCGGGACATCGTACCAAGAGACCCAGTACTTC.

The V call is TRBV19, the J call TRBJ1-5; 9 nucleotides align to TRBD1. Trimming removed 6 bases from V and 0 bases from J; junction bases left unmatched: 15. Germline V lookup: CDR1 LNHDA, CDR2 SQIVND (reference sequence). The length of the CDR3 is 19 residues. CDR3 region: CASRGGQGPLMHSNQPQHF. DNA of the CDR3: TGTGCCAGTAGGGGGGGACAGGGCCCACTCATGCATAGCAATCAGCCCCAGCATTTT.

The CDR3 sequence: CASSLPGRSSGANVLTF. The CDR3 nucleotides read TGTGCCAGCAGCCTGCCGGGGAGAAGCTCTGGGGCCAACGTCCTGACTTTC. The gene calls are TRBV5-4 and TRBJ2-6, with a tentative D call TRBD2 (5 bases). The CDR3 is 17 residues long. The V and J ends lost 4 bases and 0 bases respectively, with 14 bases between them. From germline, CDR1 is SGHNT and CDR2 YYREEE (reference sequence).

For the CDR3, the DNA is TGCGCCAGCAGCTTGGCCCCGGGGTCCGGGGAGACCCAGTACTTC. Amino acids: CASSLAPGSGETQYF. The chain recombines TRBV5-1 with TRBJ2-5, with D possibly matching TRBD2 (5 bases). The CDR3 extends over 15 amino acids. V was pared by 0 bases and J by 5 bases, with 14 bases between. The germline CDR1 and CDR2 sequences are SGHRS and YFSETQ.

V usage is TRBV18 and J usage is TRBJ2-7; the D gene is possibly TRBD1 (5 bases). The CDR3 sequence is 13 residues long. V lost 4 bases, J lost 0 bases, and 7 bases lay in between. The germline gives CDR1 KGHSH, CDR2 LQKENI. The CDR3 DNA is TGTGCCAGCTCACAAACAGGCTCCTACGAGCAGTACTTC. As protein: CASSQTGSYEQYF.

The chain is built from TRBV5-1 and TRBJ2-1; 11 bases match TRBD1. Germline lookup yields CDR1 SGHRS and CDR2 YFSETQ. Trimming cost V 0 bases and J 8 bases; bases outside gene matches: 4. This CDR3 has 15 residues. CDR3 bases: TGCGCCAGCAGCTTGGAGGGACAGGGGGGAGATGAGCAGTTCTTC. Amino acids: CASSLEGQGGDEQFF.

CDR3 in amino acids: CASSMDREGEQYF. The DNA for the CDR3 is TGTGCCAGTAGTATGGACAGGGAGGGCGAGCAGTACTTC. The J gene is TRBJ2-7, the V gene TRBV19; weak D call: TRBD1 (8 bases). The V gene's germline CDR1 is LNHDA and CDR2 SQIVND (reference sequence). The CDR3 is 13 residues long. V shed 3 bases and J shed 6 bases, with 12 bases lying between them.

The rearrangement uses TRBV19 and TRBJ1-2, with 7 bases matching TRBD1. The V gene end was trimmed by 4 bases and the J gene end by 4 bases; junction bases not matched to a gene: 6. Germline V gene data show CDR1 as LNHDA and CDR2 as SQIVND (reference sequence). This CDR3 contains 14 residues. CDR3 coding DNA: TGTGCCAGTAGTAGGGACAGAGGACCCTATGGCTACACCTTC. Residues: CASSRDRGPYGYTF.